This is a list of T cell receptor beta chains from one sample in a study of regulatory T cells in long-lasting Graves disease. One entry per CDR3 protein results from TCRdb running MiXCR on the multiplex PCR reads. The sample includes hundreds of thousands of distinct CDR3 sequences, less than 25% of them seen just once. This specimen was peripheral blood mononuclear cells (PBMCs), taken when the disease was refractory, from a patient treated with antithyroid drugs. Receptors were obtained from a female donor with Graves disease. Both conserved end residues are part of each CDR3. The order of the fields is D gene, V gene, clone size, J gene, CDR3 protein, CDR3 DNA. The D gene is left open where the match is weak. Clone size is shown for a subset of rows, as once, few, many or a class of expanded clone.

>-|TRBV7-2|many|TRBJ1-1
CASSLLFLAANTEAFF
TGTGCCAGCAGCTTACTGTTCTTGGCAGCGAACACTGAAGCTTTCTTT
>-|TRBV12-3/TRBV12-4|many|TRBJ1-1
CASSLGQGQGTEAFF
TGTGCCAGCAGTCTCGGACAAGGGCAGGGCACTGAAGCTTTCTTT
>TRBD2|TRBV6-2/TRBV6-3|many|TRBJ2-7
CASKAGDPYYEQYF
TGTGCCAGCAAAGCGGGAGATCCCTACTACGAGCAGTACTTC
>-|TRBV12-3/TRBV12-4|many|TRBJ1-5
CASTDSGGNQPQHF
TGTGCCAGCACCGACTCTGGGGGCAATCAGCCCCAGCATTTT
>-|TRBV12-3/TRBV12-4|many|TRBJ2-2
CASSFPGSTGELFF
TGTGCCAGCAGTTTCCCAGGGAGCACCGGGGAGCTGTTTTTT
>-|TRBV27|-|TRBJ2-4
CASTSANSNIQYF
TGTGCCAGCACCTCGGCCAACTCAAACATTCAGTACTTC
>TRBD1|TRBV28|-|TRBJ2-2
CASRRRQGDTGELFF
TGTGCCAGCAGACGAAGACAGGGGGACACCGGGGAGCTGTTTTTT
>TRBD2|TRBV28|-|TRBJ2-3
CASSFEPRREETDTQYF
TGTGCCAGCAGTTTTGAGCCCCGACGGGAGGAGACAGATACGCAGTATTTT
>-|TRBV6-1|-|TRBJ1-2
CASNVPAGSYGYTF
TGTGCCAGCAACGTACCCGCAGGGAGCTATGGCTACACCTTC
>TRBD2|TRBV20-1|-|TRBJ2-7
CSATKLADFSYEQYF
TGCAGTGCTACTAAACTAGCGGACTTCTCCTACGAGCAGTACTTC
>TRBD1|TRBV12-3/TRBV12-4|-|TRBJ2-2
CASSSRSGTGTGELFF
TGTGCCAGCAGTTCACGTTCCGGGACAGGGACCGGGGAGCTGTTTTTT
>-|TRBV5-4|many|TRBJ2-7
CASSLTKNAYEQYF
TGTGCCAGCAGCTTGACAAAGAACGCCTACGAGCAGTACTTC
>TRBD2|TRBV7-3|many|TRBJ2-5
CASSPPGLAGAETQYF
TGTGCCAGCAGTCCGCCGGGACTAGCGGGAGCCGAGACCCAGTACTTC
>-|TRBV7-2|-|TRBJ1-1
CASSLVGTPEAFF
TGTGCCAGCAGCTTAGTAGGGACTCCTGAAGCTTTCTTT
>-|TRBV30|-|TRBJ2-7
CAGSRGSEQYF
TGTGCCGGTTCTAGGGGGTCCGAGCAGTACTTC
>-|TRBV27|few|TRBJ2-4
CASSFVGAKNIQYF
TGTGCCAGCAGTTTCGTCGGGGCCAAAAACATTCAGTACTTC
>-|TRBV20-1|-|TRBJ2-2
CSARDRGAVTGELFF
TGCAGTGCTAGAGATAGAGGGGCGGTCACCGGGGAGCTGTTTTTT
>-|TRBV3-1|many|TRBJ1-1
CASSLGTSTEAFF
TGTGCCAGCAGCCTCGGGACCTCCACTGAAGCTTTCTTT
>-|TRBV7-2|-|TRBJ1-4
CASSSVKYSSTNEKLFF
TGTGCCAGCAGCTCGGTCAAATACAGTTCAACTAATGAAAAACTGTTTTTT
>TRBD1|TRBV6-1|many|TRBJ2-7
CASSHDRGPYEQYF
TGTGCCAGCAGTCACGACAGGGGGCCCTACGAGCAGTACTTC
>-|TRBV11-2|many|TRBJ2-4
CASSPAIAKNIQYF
TGTGCCAGCAGCCCGGCCATAGCCAAAAACATTCAGTACTTC
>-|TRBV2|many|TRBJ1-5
CASSSTSPTQPQHF
TGTGCCAGCAGCTCTACATCCCCAACTCAGCCCCAGCATTTT
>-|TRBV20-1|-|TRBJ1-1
CSARGVIAEAFF
TGCAGTGCTAGAGGGGTTATCGCTGAAGCTTTCTTT
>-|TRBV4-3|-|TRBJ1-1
CASSQGIRSEAFF
TGCGCCAGCAGCCAAGGTATAAGGAGTGAAGCTTTCTTT
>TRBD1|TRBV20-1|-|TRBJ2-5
CSAREGASETQYF
TGCAGTGCCCGAGAGGGGGCATCAGAGACCCAGTACTTC
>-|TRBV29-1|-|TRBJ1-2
CSVDPPIEGYTF
TGCAGCGTTGATCCTCCCATAGAGGGCTACACCTTC
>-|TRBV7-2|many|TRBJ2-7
CASSLGRGGEQYF
TGTGCCAGCAGCTTGGGCAGGGGTGGAGAGCAGTACTTC
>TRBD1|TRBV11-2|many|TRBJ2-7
CASSLAGDRTGEQYF
TGTGCCAGCAGCTTAGCGGGGGACAGGACAGGCGAGCAGTACTTC
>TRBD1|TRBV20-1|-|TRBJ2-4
CSARGGTGWAKNIQYF
TGCAGTGCTAGAGGCGGGACAGGGTGGGCCAAAAACATTCAGTACTTC
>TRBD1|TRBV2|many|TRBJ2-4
CASSGGQGQGRRGDIQYF
TGTGCCAGCAGTGGAGGGCAGGGACAGGGGCGTCGGGGTGACATTCAGTACTTC
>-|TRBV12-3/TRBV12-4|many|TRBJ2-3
CASSRAGPSPSNPTTDTQYF
TGTGCCAGCAGTCGAGCCGGGCCCAGCCCCTCCAACCCCACCACAGATACGCAGTATTTT
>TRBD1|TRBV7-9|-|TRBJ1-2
CASSPGGGDSPYGYTF
TGTGCCAGCAGCCCAGGTGGCGGGGACAGCCCTTATGGCTACACCTTC
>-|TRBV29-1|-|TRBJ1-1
CSAGFGLLNTEAFF
TGCAGCGCCGGGTTTGGACTCCTGAACACTGAAGCTTTCTTT
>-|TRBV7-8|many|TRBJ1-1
CASSSPMRTEAFF
TGTGCCAGCAGCTCCCCTATGAGGACTGAAGCTTTCTTT
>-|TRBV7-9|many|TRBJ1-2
CASSLYVSGYTF
TGTGCCAGCAGCTTGTACGTTAGTGGCTACACCTTC
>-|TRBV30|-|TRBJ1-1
CASDVGVPMRGTEAFF
TGTGCCTCGGATGTCGGGGTGCCCATGAGGGGCACTGAAGCTTTCTTT
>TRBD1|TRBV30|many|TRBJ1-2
CALGQGVSGYTF
TGTGCCTTAGGACAGGGAGTGTCTGGCTACACCTTC
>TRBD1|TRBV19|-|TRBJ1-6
CASSPGTGRADSPLHF
TGTGCCAGTAGCCCCGGGACAGGGCGCGCGGATTCACCCCTCCACTTT
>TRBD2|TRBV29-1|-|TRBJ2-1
CSVEGRGGVSYNEQFF
TGCAGCGTTGAGGGGAGGGGAGGTGTATCCTACAATGAGCAGTTCTTC
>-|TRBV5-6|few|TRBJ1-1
CASSFRNLNTEAFF
TGTGCCAGCAGCTTCAGGAACCTGAACACTGAAGCTTTCTTT
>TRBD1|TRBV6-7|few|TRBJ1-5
CASSSTGKKQPQHF
TGTGCCAGCAGTTCGACAGGGAAGAAGCAGCCCCAGCATTTT
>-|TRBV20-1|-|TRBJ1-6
CSARARSRDNSPLHF
TGCAGTGCTCGGGCCAGATCTCGGGATAATTCACCCCTCCACTTT
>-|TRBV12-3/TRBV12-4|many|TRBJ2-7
CASSLGTTGRRYEQYF
TGTGCCAGCAGTTTAGGAACGACAGGGAGGAGGTACGAGCAGTACTTC
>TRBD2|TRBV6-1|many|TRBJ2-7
CASSEIGERGLEQYF
TGTGCCAGCAGTGAAATCGGGGAGCGGGGATTAGAGCAGTACTTC
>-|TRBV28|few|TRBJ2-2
CASSPHGTGELFF
TGTGCCAGCAGCCCACACGGCACCGGGGAGCTGTTTTTT
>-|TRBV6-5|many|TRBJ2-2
CASSYSKFPGELFF
TGTGCCAGCAGTTACTCGAAGTTCCCCGGGGAGCTGTTTTTT
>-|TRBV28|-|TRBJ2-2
CASTSVGSTGELFF
TGTGCCAGCACCTCTGTAGGGAGCACCGGGGAGCTGTTTTTT
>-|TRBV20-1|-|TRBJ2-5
CSAFPGSQETQYF
TGCAGTGCCTTTCCGGGGTCCCAAGAGACCCAGTACTTC
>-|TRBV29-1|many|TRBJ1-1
CSVDGRAGEAFF
TGCAGCGTTGACGGCAGGGCGGGTGAAGCTTTCTTT
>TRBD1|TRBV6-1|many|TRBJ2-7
CASSDTRQGRPYEQYF
TGTGCCAGCAGTGACACCCGACAGGGTCGGCCCTACGAGCAGTACTTC